This T cell receptor (beta chain) was observed in a study of metastatic and nonmetastatic thyroid tumors. Turning to the study itself: Blood and tumor or nodule tissue repertoires from malignant and benign thyroid patients were compared.

Every patient was untreated before thyroid surgery. Worth noting for this clone: What it binds is unknown. Compared with germline, one end of the junction differs, possibly owing to a read error.

In the source study's methods: A distant-metastasis classifier for papillary thyroid cancer was built using CDR3 differences across clinicopathological groups. TCRdb used MiXCR to call clones anew from the PCR reads. The V and J calls, along with clone size, are taken from TCRdb and not from the paper's own processing. The data hold fewer than 11,000 clones, with roughly 30% observed a single time. Overall study results and limits: The reported finding was significantly higher TCR beta diversity in malignant thyroid tumors relative to benign nodules, in blood and tumor.

The germline gives CDR1 MNHEY, CDR2 SVGAGI. The CDR3 is made up of 14 amino acids. The clonotype comes from a female donor with papillary thyroid cancer or a benign thyroid nodule (not recorded which). Some clones in this sample may be carry-over from other donors' samples. Input material: tumor tissue. The V and J genes are TRBV6-5 and TRBJ1-2; no clear D gene. The CDR3 nucleotides are TGTACCAGCAGTTACTCCGGAACTAACTATGGCTACACCTTC. Encoded protein: CTSSYSGTNYGYTF.